This TCR beta chain emerged from a study of T cells in Graves' hyperthyroidism and ophthalmopathy. Clinical symptoms, serum thyroxine, TRAb, thyroid ultrasound and orbital computed tomography established diagnosis. Trimming took 5 bases from V and 1 from J, leaving 11 bases between them. This CDR3 comprises 15 residues. The source material, RNA transcripts, was used to amplify TCR beta CDR3 regions. RT-PCR in the first round (using the HTBI primer set) targeted the TCR CDR3. A single record per CDR3 protein comes from TCRdb applying MiXCR to the multiplex PCR reads. Of roughly 400,000 distinct CDR3 sequences listed, around an eighth were seen once; the top ten hold around 28%.

The chain combines TRBV12-3 or TRBV12-4 with TRBJ1-4; D remains unclear. Sequenced input: blood. This TCR was sampled from a man aged 50-59 years with Graves' ophthalmopathy. In DNA, the CDR3 is TGTGCCAGCAGTGAAACGGATTTAACTAATGAAAAACTGTTTTTT. Its translation: CASSETDLTNEKLFF.